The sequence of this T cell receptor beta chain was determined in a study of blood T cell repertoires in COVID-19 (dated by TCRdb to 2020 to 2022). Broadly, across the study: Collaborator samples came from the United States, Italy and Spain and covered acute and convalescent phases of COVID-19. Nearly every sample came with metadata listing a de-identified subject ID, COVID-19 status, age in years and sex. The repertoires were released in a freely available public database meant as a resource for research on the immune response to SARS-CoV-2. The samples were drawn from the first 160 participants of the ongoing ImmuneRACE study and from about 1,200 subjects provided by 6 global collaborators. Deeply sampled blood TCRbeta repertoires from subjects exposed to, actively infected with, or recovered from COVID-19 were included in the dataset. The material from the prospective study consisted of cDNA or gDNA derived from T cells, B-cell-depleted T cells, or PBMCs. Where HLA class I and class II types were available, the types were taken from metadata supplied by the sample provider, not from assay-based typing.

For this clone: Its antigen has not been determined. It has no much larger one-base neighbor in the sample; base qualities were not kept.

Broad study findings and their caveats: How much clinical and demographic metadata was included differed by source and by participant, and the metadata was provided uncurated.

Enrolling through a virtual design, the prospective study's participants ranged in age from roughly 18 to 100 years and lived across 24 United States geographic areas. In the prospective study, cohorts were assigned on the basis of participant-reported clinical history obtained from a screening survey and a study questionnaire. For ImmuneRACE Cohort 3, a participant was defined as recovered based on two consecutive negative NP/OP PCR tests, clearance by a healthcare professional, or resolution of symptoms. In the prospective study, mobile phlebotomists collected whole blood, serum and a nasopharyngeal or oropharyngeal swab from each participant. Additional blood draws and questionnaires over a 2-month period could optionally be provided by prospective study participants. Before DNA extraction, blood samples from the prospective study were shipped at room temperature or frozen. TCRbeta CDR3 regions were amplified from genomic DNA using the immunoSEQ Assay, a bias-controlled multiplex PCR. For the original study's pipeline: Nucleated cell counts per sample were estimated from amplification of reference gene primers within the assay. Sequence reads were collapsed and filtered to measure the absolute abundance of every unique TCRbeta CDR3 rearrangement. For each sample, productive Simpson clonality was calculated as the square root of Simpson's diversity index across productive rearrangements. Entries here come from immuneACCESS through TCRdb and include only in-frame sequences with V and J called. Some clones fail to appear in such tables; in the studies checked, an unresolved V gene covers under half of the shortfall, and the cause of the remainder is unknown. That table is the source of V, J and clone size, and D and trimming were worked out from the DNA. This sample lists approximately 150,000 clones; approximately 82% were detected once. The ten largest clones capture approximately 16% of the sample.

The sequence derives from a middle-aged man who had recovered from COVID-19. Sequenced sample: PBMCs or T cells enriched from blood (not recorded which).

Read as DNA, the sequence is TGTGCCTGGACCCCCCCGCAGGGTGTTAGGTCCGGCTACACCTTC. Translated, this gives CAWTPPQGVRSGYTF. The V and J segments used are TRBV30 and TRBJ1-2; perhaps TRBD1 is the D gene, with 5 bases matching. Between the V and J ends, shortened by 4 bases and 8 bases respectively, the junction contains 23 bases. The CDR3 numbers 15 residues from cysteine through phenylalanine. Only the CDR3 DNA is retained, 45 bases long and in frame from the first base. CDR1 and CDR2 are drawn from the germline V gene (reference sequence): GTSNPN, SVGIG.